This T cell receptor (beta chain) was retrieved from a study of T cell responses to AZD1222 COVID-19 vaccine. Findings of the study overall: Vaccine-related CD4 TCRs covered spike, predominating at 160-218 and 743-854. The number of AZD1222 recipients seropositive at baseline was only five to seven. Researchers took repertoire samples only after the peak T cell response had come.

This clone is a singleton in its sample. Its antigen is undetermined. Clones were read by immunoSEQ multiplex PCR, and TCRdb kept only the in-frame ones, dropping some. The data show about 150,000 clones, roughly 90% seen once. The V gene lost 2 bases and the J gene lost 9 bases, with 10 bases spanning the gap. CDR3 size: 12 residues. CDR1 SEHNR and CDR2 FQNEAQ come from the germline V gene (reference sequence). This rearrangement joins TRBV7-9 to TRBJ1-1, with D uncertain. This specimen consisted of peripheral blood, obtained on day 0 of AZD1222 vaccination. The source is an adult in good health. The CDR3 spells CASSLRSAQAFF. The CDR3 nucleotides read TGTGCCAGCAGCTTACGGTCAGCACAAGCTTTCTTT.